A selection of T cell receptor beta chains follows, all from one sample in a study. TCRdb called the 5' RACE reads again in MiXCR, with one record for every CDR3 protein. This table holds about 50,000 distinct CDR3 sequences, roughly 30% found once. The sample taken for sequencing was naive CD4+ T cells sorted from blood. These receptors were collected from a female donor with breast cancer. The CDR3 runs from the conserved cysteine through the conserved F or W. D genes are given only for firm matches. Size is stated for part of the rows, as once, few or many counts, or as a class when the clone is expanded.

j_call | clone_size | d_call | v_call | cdr3_aa | cdr3_nt
TRBJ1-2 | few | TRBD1 | TRBV10-3 | CAISESTGGYGYTF | TGTGCCATCAGTGAGTCGACAGGGGGCTATGGCTACACCTTC
TRBJ1-6 | . | TRBD1 | TRBV9 | CASSPGTGNSPLHF | TGTGCCAGCAGCCCCGGGACAGGGAATTCACCCCTCCACTTC
TRBJ2-5 | . | . | TRBV18 | CASSPPWGSAYQETQYF | TGTGCCAGCTCACCACCGTGGGGCAGCGCTTACCAAGAGACCCAGTACTTC
TRBJ2-4 | few | TRBD1 | TRBV14 | CASSQGTGAFRAKNIQYF | TGTGCCAGCAGCCAGGGGACAGGGGCCTTCCGAGCCAAAAACATTCAGTACTTC
TRBJ2-1 | . | . | TRBV11-2 | CASSLTPGALYNEQFF | TGTGCCAGCAGCTTAACCCCGGGAGCCCTCTACAATGAGCAGTTCTTC
TRBJ1-2 | . | . | TRBV2 | CASSVAGAGYGYTF | TGTGCCAGCAGTGTGGCCGGCGCGGGCTATGGCTACACCTTC
TRBJ2-3 | . | . | TRBV5-1 | CASSPTVADTQYF | TGCGCCAGCAGCCCCACCGTCGCAGATACGCAGTATTTT
TRBJ2-4 | . | . | TRBV4-3 | CASSQKPFAGSAIGAKNIQYF | TGCGCCAGCAGCCAAAAGCCATTCGCGGGGTCCGCCATCGGGGCCAAAAACATTCAGTACTTC
TRBJ2-5 | . | TRBD1 | TRBV12-3/TRBV12-4 | CASSSSGTGAPETQYF | TGTGCCAGCAGTTCCTCCGGGACAGGGGCTCCAGAGACCCAGTACTTC
TRBJ2-7 | few | TRBD1 | TRBV4-1 | CASSQTPVDRAVYEQYF | TGCGCCAGCAGCCAAACGCCGGTGGACAGGGCAGTCTACGAGCAGTACTTC
TRBJ2-1 | . | TRBD2 | TRBV10-3 | CATKTGTSGRSSYNEQFF | TGTGCCACCAAAACAGGGACTAGCGGGAGGAGCTCCTACAATGAGCAGTTCTTC
TRBJ1-1 | few | . | TRBV29-1 | CSVEQQQDTEAFF | TGCAGCGTTGAACAGCAACAGGACACTGAAGCTTTCTTT
TRBJ2-7 | . | TRBD2 | TRBV5-6 | CASSLPGLAGRGTYEQYF | TGTGCCAGCAGCTTGCCGGGACTAGCGGGCCGGGGAACCTACGAGCAGTACTTC
TRBJ2-6 | . | TRBD2 | TRBV6-1 | CASSELLGRGSGANVLTF | TGTGCCAGCAGTGAATTGTTAGGGAGGGGCTCTGGGGCCAACGTCCTGACTTTC
TRBJ2-5 | . | TRBD2 | TRBV5-1 | CASSLGTSWGGSPNQETQYF | TGCGCCAGCAGCTTGGGGACTTCATGGGGCGGGAGTCCGAACCAAGAGACCCAGTACTTC
TRBJ1-6 | few | . | TRBV11-2 | CASSRDDNSPLHF | TGTGCCAGCAGTCGGGACGATAATTCACCCCTCCACTTT
TRBJ2-1 | many | TRBD2 | TRBV20-1 | CSARVPTRLAGGVNEQFF | TGCAGTGCTAGAGTACCTACAAGACTAGCGGGAGGGGTCAATGAGCAGTTCTTC
TRBJ2-3 | . | . | TRBV21-1 | CASSKAWWSGTKTDTQYF | TGTGCCAGCAGCAAAGCCTGGTGGTCCGGGACAAAAACAGATACGCAGTATTTT
TRBJ2-7 | few | . | TRBV20-1 | CSATDTYEQYF | TGCAGTGCTACCGATACCTACGAGCAGTACTTC
TRBJ1-2 | . | TRBD1 | TRBV20-1 | CSTIGTAYSNYGYTF | TGCAGTACTATCGGGACAGCCTATTCCAACTATGGCTACACCTTC
TRBJ2-7 | . | TRBD1 | TRBV11-2 | CASSLDNLRDSGYEQYF | TGTGCCAGCAGCCTAGATAACCTCCGGGACAGCGGCTACGAGCAGTACTTC
TRBJ1-6 | . | . | TRBV5-1 | CASSDGIQGSPLHF | TGCGCCAGCAGCGACGGGATACAAGGATCACCCCTCCACTTT
TRBJ1-1 | . | . | TRBV4-1 | CASSQGGGLNTEAFF | TGCGCCAGCAGCCAAGGGGGGGGGCTGAACACTGAAGCTTTCTTT
TRBJ2-1 | . | . | TRBV5-1 | CASSLAGNEQFF | TGCGCCAGCAGCTTAGCGGGCAATGAGCAGTTCTTC
TRBJ1-4 | . | . | TRBV20-1 | CSASLGVLATNEKLFF | TGCAGTGCTTCCCTGGGAGTACTTGCAACTAATGAAAAACTGTTTTTT
TRBJ2-1 | many | . | TRBV4-3 | CASSHGRASEPSRQFF | TGCGCCAGCAGCCACGGTCGGGCTAGCGAACCCTCCAGGCAGTTCTTC
TRBJ2-1 | . | TRBD2 | TRBV24-1 | CATSDFGLDEQFF | TGTGCCACAAGTGATTTCGGACTAGATGAGCAGTTCTTC
TRBJ1-4 | . | . | TRBV6-6 | CASSYDPGEKLFF | TGTGCCAGCAGTTACGATCCTGGGGAAAAACTGTTTTTT
TRBJ2-3 | few | TRBD2 | TRBV20-1 | CSASGLAGTPSTDTQYF | TGCAGTGCTAGCGGACTAGCGGGGACCCCTAGCACAGATACGCAGTATTTT
TRBJ1-5 | . | . | TRBV25-1 | CASSPPGGGLNQPQHF | TGTGCCAGCAGCCCACCGGGGGGTGGTCTGAATCAGCCCCAGCATTTT
TRBJ2-1 | few | . | TRBV11-3 | CASSNRVGEQFF | TGTGCCAGCAGCAACAGGGTAGGTGAGCAGTTCTTC
TRBJ1-6 | . | TRBD1 | TRBV7-3 | CASSLWDRGTPLHF | TGTGCCAGCAGCTTGTGGGACAGGGGTACACCCCTCCACTTT
TRBJ1-1 | few | . | TRBV7-2 | CASSLGTQANTEAFF | TGTGCCAGCAGCTTAGGAACACAAGCGAACACTGAAGCTTTCTTT
TRBJ2-3 | . | . | TRBV10-3 | CAIRSTDTQYF | TGTGCCATCAGGAGCACAGATACGCAGTATTTT
TRBJ1-5 | many | TRBD1 | TRBV6-2/TRBV6-3 | CASTTTGGDQPQHF | TGTGCCAGCACCACGACAGGGGGCGACCAGCCCCAGCATTTT
TRBJ2-1 | . | TRBD2 | TRBV4-1 | CASSQVKRGGWINNEQFF | TGCGCCAGCAGCCAAGTTAAGCGGGGGGGCTGGATTAACAATGAGCAGTTCTTC
TRBJ1-3 | few | TRBD1 | TRBV6-1 | CASRSGTGNQDGNTIYF | TGTGCCAGCAGGTCCGGGACAGGGAATCAGGATGGAAACACCATATATTTT
TRBJ2-1 | . | . | TRBV6-5 | CASSYGGIDNEQFF | TGTGCCAGCAGTTACGGGGGGATAGACAATGAGCAGTTCTTC
TRBJ1-2 | . | . | TRBV20-1 | CSARNRVGVGYTF | TGCAGTGCTCGAAACCGAGTGGGGGTAGGCTACACCTTC
TRBJ2-1 | many | TRBD2 | TRBV6-5 | CASRLAGVGNEQFF | TGTGCCAGCAGGTTAGCGGGAGTAGGTAATGAGCAGTTCTTC
TRBJ2-2 | few | TRBD2 | TRBV10-3 | CAISESGLAGSNTGELFF | TGTGCCATCAGTGAGTCGGGACTAGCGGGATCGAACACCGGGGAGCTGTTTTTT
TRBJ2-2 | few | . | TRBV11-3 | CASSRGSTGELFF | TGTGCCAGCAGCCGCGGGTCCACCGGGGAGCTGTTTTTT
TRBJ2-7 | . | . | TRBV6-1 | CASSEARGDYEQYF | TGTGCCAGCAGTGAAGCGCGTGGGGATTACGAGCAGTACTTC
TRBJ2-7 | few | . | TRBV12-3/TRBV12-4 | CASSSRLGEQYF | TGTGCCAGCAGTTCCCGGCTGGGAGAGCAGTACTTC
TRBJ1-6 | . | . | TRBV4-1 | CASSSHQSGANNSPLHF | TGCGCCAGCAGCTCCCACCAGTCAGGGGCGAATAATTCACCCCTCCACTTT
TRBJ1-1 | many | . | TRBV30 | CAWSKLEQAFF | TGTGCCTGGAGTAAACTCGAGCAAGCTTTCTTT
TRBJ2-3 | few | . | TRBV5-1 | CASSLAFSGDTQYF | TGCGCCAGCAGCTTGGCCTTCTCCGGGGATACGCAGTATTTT
TRBJ1-2 | few | . | TRBV5-6 | CASSLDQLYGYTF | TGTGCCAGCAGCTTGGACCAGCTCTATGGCTACACCTTC
TRBJ2-3 | . | TRBD2 | TRBV2 | CATFGGGTDTQYF | TGTGCCACTTTCGGGGGGGGTACAGATACGCAGTATTTT
TRBJ1-2 | . | . | TRBV20-1 | CSAGLVRALTF | TGCAGTGCTGGACTCGTGCGGGCTTTGACCTTC
TRBJ2-1 | few | . | TRBV12-3/TRBV12-4 | CASSLEGRQFF | TGTGCCAGCAGTTTAGAGGGGAGGCAGTTCTTC
TRBJ2-3 | few | . | TRBV9 | CASSVNSRDPTDTQYF | TGTGCCAGCAGCGTCAACTCGCGGGACCCCACAGATACGCAGTATTTT
TRBJ2-3 | . | TRBD2 | TRBV9 | CASSVVGRGDTDTQYF | TGTGCCAGCAGCGTAGTCGGTCGGGGGGACACAGATACGCAGTATTTT
TRBJ1-5 | few | TRBD1 | TRBV29-1 | CSVARDRNQPQHF | TGCAGCGTTGCCAGGGACAGGAATCAGCCCCAGCATTTT